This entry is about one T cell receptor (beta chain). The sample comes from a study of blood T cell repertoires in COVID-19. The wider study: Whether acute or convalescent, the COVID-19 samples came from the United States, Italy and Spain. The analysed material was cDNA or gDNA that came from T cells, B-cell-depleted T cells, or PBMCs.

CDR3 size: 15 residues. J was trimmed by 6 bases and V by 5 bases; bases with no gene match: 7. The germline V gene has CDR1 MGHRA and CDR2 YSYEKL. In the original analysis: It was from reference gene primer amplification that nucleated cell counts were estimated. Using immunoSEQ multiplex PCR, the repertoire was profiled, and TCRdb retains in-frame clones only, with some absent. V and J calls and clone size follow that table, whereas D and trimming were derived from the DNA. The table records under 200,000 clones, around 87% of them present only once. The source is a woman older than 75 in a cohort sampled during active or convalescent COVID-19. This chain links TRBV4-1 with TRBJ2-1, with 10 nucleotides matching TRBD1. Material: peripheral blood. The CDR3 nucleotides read TGCGCCAGCAGCAGGGGACAGGGGCCCCTCAATGAGCAGTTCTTC. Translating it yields CASSRGQGPLNEQFF.